Listed below are T cell receptor beta chains from one sample, sequenced in a study of cytomegalovirus exposure and HLA in healthy donors. Method: immunoSEQ multiplex PCR; TCRdb's copy keeps in-frame clones and lacks some. The sample holds about 130,000 clones; approximately 80% are singletons and the top ten take less than 1.5%. Sequenced material: PBMCs. Every receptor here comes from a girl under 10 years old in good health and CMV-seronegative. Both conserved end residues are part of each CDR3. D genes are given only for firm matches. Clone size is stated in some rows and not others, as once, few, many or a class when expanded.

D gene,CDR3 length,J gene,clone size,V gene,CDR3 protein,CDR3 DNA
TRBD1,15,TRBJ2-7,-,TRBV7-2,CASSVDRGSSYEQYF,TGTGCCAGCAGCGTGGACAGGGGAAGTTCCTACGAGCAGTACTTC
TRBD2,16,TRBJ2-1,few,TRBV4-1,CASSQVNSGSQDEQFF,TGCGCCAGCAGCCAAGTTAACAGCGGGAGTCAGGATGAGCAGTTCTTC
TRBD2,15,TRBJ2-4,-,TRBV19,CASSIWEGAKNIQYF,TGTGCCAGTAGTATATGGGAGGGGGCCAAAAACATTCAGTACTTC
TRBD1,18,TRBJ1-5,-,TRBV2,CASSDRRDRGRVGQPQHF,TGTGCCAGCAGTGACCGCCGGGACAGGGGGCGGGTAGGTCAGCCCCAGCATTTT
-,14,TRBJ2-4,-,TRBV29-1,CSVVKPGGKNIQYF,TGCAGCGTTGTGAAGCCCGGGGGCAAAAACATTCAGTACTTC
-,12,TRBJ2-1,-,TRBV6-5,CASSPNRVRLFF,TGTGCCAGCAGCCCCAACAGGGTGAGGCTGTTCTTC
TRBD1,16,TRBJ2-5,few,TRBV6-5,CASSYGLGTGAETQYF,TGTGCCAGCAGTTACGGGCTAGGGACAGGGGCGGAGACCCAGTACTTC
TRBD2,16,TRBJ2-3,-,TRBV27,CASSLQRTSGTDTQYF,TGTGCCAGCAGTTTACAAAGAACTAGCGGTACAGATACGCAGTATTTT
TRBD2,14,TRBJ2-5,-,TRBV7-2,CASSFSGVQETQYF,TGTGCCAGCAGCTTTAGCGGGGTACAAGAGACCCAGTACTTC
TRBD2,19,TRBJ2-1,-,TRBV4-1,CASSQDRELAGAGRDEQFF,TGCGCCAGCAGCCAAGATCGGGAACTAGCGGGAGCCGGCAGGGATGAGCAGTTCTTC
-,10,TRBJ1-1,once,TRBV29-1,CSVAITEAFF,TGCAGCGTTGCAATCACTGAAGCTTTCTTT
-,17,TRBJ2-3,-,TRBV4-1,CASSQERGGSSTDTQYF,TGCGCCAGCAGCCAAGAAAGGGGGGGTTCTAGCACAGATACGCAGTATTTT
-,15,TRBJ1-1,-,TRBV27,CASSSAGAGNTEAFF,TGTGCCAGCAGTTCCGCGGGGGCGGGGAACACTGAAGCTTTCTTT
TRBD2,17,TRBJ2-7,-,TRBV5-4,CASRSGLAGAPVYEQYF,TGTGCCAGCAGATCTGGACTAGCGGGGGCCCCCGTCTACGAGCAGTACTTC
TRBD1,13,TRBJ1-1,-,TRBV29-1,CSVGQLLNTEAFF,TGCAGCGTGGGACAGTTACTGAACACTGAAGCTTTCTTT
TRBD1,15,TRBJ2-7,-,TRBV15,CATSEDRGPSYEQYF,TGTGCCACCAGCGAAGACAGGGGGCCTTCCTACGAGCAGTACTTC
TRBD1,14,TRBJ1-4,-,TRBV28,CASRGGTANEKLFF,TGTGCCAGCAGGGGTGGGACAGCGAATGAAAAACTGTTTTTT
TRBD1,14,TRBJ1-2,-,TRBV4-1,CASSQDQNRGGYTF,TGCGCCAGCAGCCAAGATCAAAACAGGGGAGGCTACACCTTC
-,17,TRBJ1-3,-,TRBV5-1,CASSLARGAWAGNTIYF,TGCGCCAGCAGCTTGGCCCGGGGGGCTTGGGCTGGAAACACCATATATTTT
TRBD1,16,TRBJ1-1,-,TRBV6-6,CASRTGTGVGGTEAFF,TGTGCCAGCAGAACCGGGACAGGGGTGGGGGGCACTGAAGCTTTCTTT
-,15,TRBJ2-7,-,TRBV5-1,CASSLATGSPYEQYF,TGCGCCAGCAGCTTGGCGACGGGATCGCCCTACGAGCAGTACTTC
TRBD1,15,TRBJ1-1,-,TRBV11-3,CASSLGDREDTEAFF,TGTGCCAGCAGCTTAGGCGACAGGGAGGACACTGAAGCTTTCTTT
TRBD1,13,TRBJ1-2,-,TRBV29-1,CSVNRDRAYGYTF,TGCAGCGTGAACCGGGACAGGGCCTATGGCTACACCTTC
-,14,TRBJ2-7,-,TRBV30,CAWSVGRGGYEQYF,TGTGCCTGGAGTGTAGGTAGGGGCGGTTACGAGCAGTACTTC
-,14,TRBJ1-4,-,TRBV4-1,CASSQSQVGEKLFF,TGCGCCAGCAGCCAATCCCAGGTGGGCGAAAAACTGTTTTTT
TRBD1,15,TRBJ1-1,-,TRBV4-2,CASSQVGQAYTEAFF,TGTGCCAGCAGCCAAGTGGGACAGGCTTACACTGAAGCTTTCTTT
-,15,TRBJ1-1,-,TRBV5-1,CASSWGGGTNTEAFF,TGCGCCAGCAGCTGGGGGGGCGGGACGAACACTGAAGCTTTCTTT
TRBD1,15,TRBJ2-7,-,TRBV18,CASSPPGQGAYEQYF,TGTGCCAGCTCACCTCCGGGACAGGGAGCCTACGAGCAGTACTTC
-,15,TRBJ2-2,-,TRBV2,CASSERDTNTGELFF,TGTGCCAGCAGTGAAAGGGACACAAACACCGGGGAGCTGTTTTTT
-,15,TRBJ2-1,-,TRBV5-4,CASSVSKLSYNEQFF,TGTGCCAGCAGCGTTTCAAAACTATCCTACAATGAGCAGTTCTTC
TRBD1,15,TRBJ2-1,few,TRBV6-5,CASSSAQGSYNEQFF,TGTGCCAGCAGTTCGGCACAGGGGTCCTACAATGAGCAGTTCTTC
TRBD2,17,TRBJ2-7,few,TRBV2,CASRAGLAGLRPYEQYF,TGTGCCAGCAGAGCTGGACTAGCGGGTCTTCGGCCCTACGAGCAGTACTTC
-,13,TRBJ1-2,-,TRBV2,CASRPDSEFGYTF,TGTGCCAGCAGGCCGGACAGTGAGTTCGGCTACACCTTC
TRBD2,15,TRBJ2-5,-,TRBV4-1,CASSLLLASQETQYF,TGCGCCAGCAGCCTCCTACTAGCGTCACAAGAGACCCAGTACTTC
TRBD1,14,TRBJ1-4,-,TRBV5-4,CASSMTGSNEKLFF,TGTGCCAGCAGCATGACAGGGTCTAATGAAAAACTGTTTTTT
TRBD1,13,TRBJ1-1,once,TRBV30,CAWNRGADTEAFF,TGTGCCTGGAACAGGGGCGCCGACACTGAAGCTTTCTTT
-,15,TRBJ2-1,-,TRBV13,CASSLVAIANNEQFF,TGTGCCAGCAGCTTAGTAGCAATAGCAAACAATGAGCAGTTCTTC
-,17,TRBJ2-5,once,TRBV7-9,CASSNPGAHTPQETQYF,TGTGCCAGCAGCAACCCAGGCGCACATACACCCCAAGAGACCCAGTACTTC
-,16,TRBJ2-3,-,TRBV10-1,CASSATTGRFGDTQYF,TGCGCCAGCAGTGCGACGACAGGGAGGTTTGGAGATACGCAGTATTTT
-,14,TRBJ1-2,-,TRBV27,CASSWRGGGYGYTF,TGTGCCAGCAGTTGGAGGGGAGGTGGCTATGGCTACACCTTC
-,14,TRBJ2-7,once,TRBV7-9,CASSPPTSSYEQYF,TGTGCCAGCAGCCCGCCCACTAGCTCCTACGAGCAGTACTTC
-,15,TRBJ2-1,-,TRBV7-2,CASSGRWVSYNEQFF,TGTGCCAGCAGCGGGCGCTGGGTTTCCTACAATGAGCAGTTCTTC
TRBD1,14,TRBJ2-5,-,TRBV7-7,CASSPYTGGGTQYF,TGTGCTAGCAGCCCGTATACAGGGGGTGGGACCCAGTACTTC
-,11,TRBJ2-5,few,TRBV29-1,CSVGQGGEQYF,TGCAGCGTTGGCCAAGGGGGGGAGCAGTACTTC
-,15,TRBJ2-1,-,TRBV6-1,CASTRVSRQYNEQFF,TGTGCCAGCACCCGGGTGTCCCGACAGTACAATGAGCAGTTCTTC
-,16,TRBJ2-1,-,TRBV11-2,CASSLVGPSAYNEQFF,TGTGCCAGCAGCTTAGTGGGGCCTTCAGCCTACAATGAGCAGTTCTTC
-,17,TRBJ2-2,-,TRBV4-1,CASSQDPRAVNTGELFF,TGCGCCAGCAGCCAAGATCCCAGGGCGGTGAACACCGGGGAGCTGTTTTTT
-,13,TRBJ2-3,-,TRBV6-5,CASSPIVTDTQYF,TGTGCCAGCAGCCCGATAGTCACAGATACGCAGTATTTT
TRBD2,18,TRBJ2-7,-,TRBV13,CASSLGERGAQPPYEQYF,TGTGCCAGCAGCCTCGGGGAGCGGGGGGCCCAACCCCCCTACGAGCAGTACTTC
-,13,TRBJ1-4,-,TRBV18,CASSPGQNEKLFF,TGTGCCAGCTCACCTGGACAGAATGAAAAACTGTTTTTT
-,16,TRBJ2-5,-,TRBV23-1,CASSQFLRGYQETQYF,TGCGCCAGCAGTCAATTCCTACGGGGATACCAAGAGACCCAGTACTTC
-,13,TRBJ2-1,-,TRBV19,CASSIGAYNEQFF,TGTGCCAGTAGTATAGGAGCGTACAATGAGCAGTTCTTC
-,12,TRBJ2-7,-,TRBV27,CASRTAGFEQYF,TGTGCCAGCAGGACCGCAGGGTTCGAGCAGTACTTC
TRBD1,16,TRBJ1-2,-,TRBV29-1,CSVVRLAQGAGYGYTF,TGCAGCGTTGTTAGATTAGCACAGGGGGCCGGCTATGGCTACACCTTC
TRBD2,16,TRBJ2-1,-,TRBV5-1,CASSAGLAGSYNEQFF,TGCGCCAGCAGCGCGGGACTAGCGGGCTCCTACAATGAGCAGTTCTTC
-,15,TRBJ1-5,-,TRBV5-1,CASSPQSGGDQPQHF,TGCGCCAGCAGCCCCCAAAGCGGGGGGGATCAGCCCCAGCATTTT
-,16,TRBJ1-1,-,TRBV30,CAWSAPYRATHTEAFF,TGTGCCTGGAGTGCACCCTACAGGGCTACCCACACTGAAGCTTTCTTT
TRBD2,15,TRBJ2-2,few,TRBV27,CASRQLAGGPGELFF,TGTGCCAGCAGACAACTAGCGGGGGGGCCAGGGGAGCTGTTTTTT